The 21 T cell receptor beta chains below come from one sample, sequenced in a study of shared clonotypes between healthy human individuals (dated by TCRdb to 2020 to 2021). The library was obtained by the immunoSEQ multiplex PCR assay. TCRdb obtained this table from immuneACCESS and retained in-frame rearrangements with V and J assigned. These tables miss some clones; where compared with another copy, unresolved V genes account for less than half of the shortfall, and the remainder is unexplained. Recorded for this sample are roughly 650,000 clones; approximately 96% of them occurred a single time. Roughly 0.1% of the sample rests with the top ten. CD8 naive samples were obtained by positive selection for CCR7 among CD45RO-negative cells, yielding a CD45RA+CCR7+ population from which TemRA cells were excluded. Sample: naive CD8+ T cells sorted from blood. The cell subset or site label, as the study defines it: CD45RA+CCR7+. The receptors shown here come from a woman aged 30 to 39 in good health.

This clone came up once. The chain joins TRBV2 to TRBJ2-7; 7 bases line up with TRBD1. The CDR3 extends over 16 amino acids. Trimming removed 4 bases from V and 0 bases from J; junction bases left unmatched: 9. Germline V gives CDR1 SNHLY, CDR2 FYNNEI. The CDR3 bases are TGTGCCAGCAGTGGATCAGGGACAGCCAACTCCTACGAGCAGTACTTC. Translation gives CASSGSGTANSYEQYF.

CDR3 DNA: TGTGCCAGCAGCTTAGCAGTCGGGGAGCTGTTTTTT. This codes for CASSLAVGELFF. V gene TRBV11-2 combines with J gene TRBJ2-2; D unclear. This CDR3 spans 12 amino acids. Germline V gene sequence: CDR1 SGHAT, CDR2 FQNNGV. Trimming cost V 1 base and J 7 bases, with 4 bases left between them.

The CDR3 region has the DNA TGCGCCAGCAGCGTAAGCCTGGGGGGAACCGAGCAGTACTTC. This codes for CASSVSLGGTEQYF. The gene calls are TRBV4-1 and TRBJ2-7; tentatively, D is TRBD2 (6 bases). V lost 5 bases and J 6 bases, leaving 17 bases between the germline ends. CDR3 size: 14 residues. CDR1 is MGHRA and CDR2 is YSYEKL in the germline V gene.

The chain links TRBV2 to TRBJ2-2, with D perhaps TRBD1 (5 bases). The V gene's germline CDR1 is SNHLY and CDR2 FYNNEI. This CDR3 comprises 16 residues. V shed 4 bases and J shed 0 bases, with 12 bases lying between them. CDR3 in DNA: TGTGCCAGCAGTGTTGGGGCGGACGCGAACACCGGGGAGCTGTTTTTT. Protein product: CASSVGADANTGELFF.

This sequence joins TRBV28 and TRBJ1-5, with 10 bases that match TRBD1. This CDR3 is 19 amino acids long. V lost 5 bases to trimming and J lost 2 bases; unmatched junction nucleotides: 15. The germline gives CDR1 MDHEN, CDR2 SYDVKM. CDR3 residues: CASSPETGGAEFGNQPQHF. The CDR3 nucleotides are TGTGCCAGCAGTCCCGAGACAGGGGGCGCTGAATTCGGCAATCAGCCCCAGCATTTT. Complete variable domain (other parts from reference TRBV28 and TRBJ1-5): DVKVTQSSRYLVKRTGEKVFLECVQDMDHENMFWYRQDPGLGLRLIYFSYDVKMKEKGDIPEGYSVSREKKERFSLILESASTNQTSMYLCASSPETGGAEFGNQPQHFGDGTRLSIL.

The chain carries TRBV25-1 and TRBJ2-1; D not resolved. Trimming took 4 bases from V and 7 from J, leaving 20 bases between them. The germline CDR1 and CDR2 sequences are MGHDK and SYGVNS. The length of the CDR3 is 16 residues. The CDR3 reads CASSASLEHVGNEQFF. The CDR3, as DNA: TGTGCCAGCAGTGCTTCTCTTGAGCACGTGGGAAATGAGCAGTTCTTC.

The rearrangement uses TRBV9 and TRBJ2-7; TRBD2 agrees at 12 bases. The CDR3 is 19 residues long. V shed 3 bases and J 5 bases; nucleotides not matched to a gene: 18. Germline lookup yields CDR1 SGDLS and CDR2 YYNGEE. The CDR3 region has the DNA TGTGCCAGCAGCGAGGGGGAACCGGGACTAGCGGGTCTTATAGACGAGCAGTACTTC. Translated: CASSEGEPGLAGLIDEQYF.

This chain uses TRBV4-1 with TRBJ2-1; 11 bases are a match to TRBD2. The CDR3 contains 19 residues. V lost 0 bases and J lost 10; bases outside the gene matches: 17. Germline V gene lookup returns CDR1 MGHRA and CDR2 YSYEKL. The CDR3 DNA reads as TGCGCCAGCAGCCAAGAAAGGGGGCTAGCGGGAGGACCATTGATGGAGCAGTTCTTC. It translates to CASSQERGLAGGPLMEQFF.

V and J are TRBV11-3 and TRBJ1-1; unclear D gene. Germline V gene data show CDR1 as SGHNT and CDR2 as YENEEA. V was clipped by 2 bases and J by 3 bases, with 7 bases between them. This CDR3 spans 13 amino acids. CDR3 sequence: CASSLRRYTEAFF. DNA of the CDR3: TGTGCCAGCAGCTTAAGGCGGTACACTGAAGCTTTCTTT.

The CDR3 DNA follows: TGTGCCAGCAGTGAGACAGCCAGAACCTACGAGCAGTACTTC. This gives the protein CASSETARTYEQYF. The V and J genes are TRBV28 and TRBJ2-7; maybe TRBD1 (5 bases). CDR3 length: 14 residues. Trimming took off 5 bases at V and 2 bases at J, with 13 bases between the two ends. CDR1 and CDR2 from the germline V gene are MDHEN and SYDVKM. Drawing the rest from reference TRBV28 and TRBJ2-7, the complete variable domain is DVKVTQSSRYLVKRTGEKVFLECVQDMDHENMFWYRQDPGLGLRLIYFSYDVKMKEKGDIPEGYSVSREKKERFSLILESASTNQTSMYLCASSETARTYEQYFGPGTRLTVT.

The CDR3 is CASSLRTSGRLPFYNEQFF. DNA for the CDR3: TGCGCCAGCAGCCTAAGGACTAGCGGGAGACTTCCCTTTTACAATGAGCAGTTCTTC. The J gene is TRBJ2-1, the V gene TRBV5-1, with 13 positions matching TRBD2. Per the germline V gene, CDR1 is SGHRS and CDR2 is YFSETQ. There are 19 residues in the CDR3. Trimming cost V 4 bases and J 4 bases; bases outside gene matches: 14.

This rearrangement joins TRBV5-4 to TRBJ2-7; 7 bases are a match to TRBD2. Germline values: CDR1 SGHNT, CDR2 YYREEE (reference sequence). This CDR3 contains 15 residues. Trimming cost V 4 bases and J 0 bases; bases outside gene matches: 7. CDR3 residues: CASSPGLRNSYEQYF. CDR3 sequence (DNA): TGTGCCAGCAGCCCGGGACTACGTAACTCCTACGAGCAGTACTTC.

The V call is TRBV27, the J call TRBJ1-1, with D possibly matching TRBD1 (5 bases). Germline-derived CDR1 and CDR2 are MNHEY and SMNVEV (reference sequence). The V end was cut by 2 bases, the J end by 2 bases, with 9 bases between. The CDR3 is 14 amino acids. DNA of the CDR3: TGTGCCAGCAGTTTAGTAGGGGTAAACACTGAAGCTTTCTTT. Translating gives CASSLVGVNTEAFF.

The V gene is TRBV2, the J gene TRBJ2-5, with D possibly TRBD1 on 5 matching bases. CDR1 and CDR2 (germline): SNHLY, FYNNEI. The CDR3 loop spans 13 amino acids. V gave up 7 bases and J gave up 4 bases, with 13 bases separating them. In DNA form, the CDR3 reads TGTGCCAGCACTCGGAATCAGGGAGAGACCCAGTACTTC. Translating gives CASTRNQGETQYF.

V is TRBV15 and J is TRBJ2-5; D remains unclear. CDR3 size: 12 residues. Germline V lookup: CDR1 LNHNV, CDR2 YYDKDF (reference sequence). Trimming left V 5 bases short and J 3 bases short, with 7 bases between. This CDR3 is CATSSAEETQYF. CDR3 bases: TGTGCCACCAGCTCGGCGGAAGAGACCCAGTACTTC.

This clone has a single count. The V call is TRBV5-6, the J call TRBJ1-2; 7 nucleotides line up with TRBD1. V shed 3 bases and J 4 bases; nucleotides not matched to a gene: 12. Germline assignment: CDR1 SGHDT and CDR2 YYEEEE. The CDR3 spans 16 residues. The CDR3 loop is CASSSYIRGQFYGYTF. The CDR3 DNA reads TGTGCCAGCAGCTCATACATAAGGGGACAGTTCTATGGCTACACCTTC.

The rearrangement uses TRBV28 and TRBJ2-1; perhaps TRBD2 as D (5 bases). The CDR3 has 15 amino acids. Trimming took 7 bases from V and 5 from J, leaving 18 bases between them. Germline V CDR1 and CDR2: MDHEN, SYDVKM. The CDR3 nucleotides are TGTGCCAGCAAGCCCCGGACTCGCTGGAACAATGAGCAGTTCTTC. This gives the protein CASKPRTRWNNEQFF.

Comment on this clone: Other DNA sequences of this sample code for an identical CDR3. The rearrangement links TRBV13 to TRBJ2-7; the match to TRBD2 covers 10 bases. Looked up from germline, CDR1 is PRHDT and CDR2 is FYEKMQ (reference sequence). The V and J ends lost 8 bases and 1 base, in that order; junction bases with no gene match: 5. This CDR3 has 14 amino acids. CDR3 DNA: TGTGCCAGCCGCTCGACTAGCGGGTCCTACGAGCAGTACTTC. This codes for CASRSTSGSYEQYF.

The chain carries TRBV5-1 and TRBJ2-7, with D uncertain. Germline CDR1 and CDR2: SGHRS and YFSETQ. The germline V and J ends were trimmed by 4 bases and 0 bases, with 14 bases remaining between them. This CDR3 is built from 15 residues. DNA of the CDR3: TGCGCCAGCAGCCTCTTAAGGGCGAGCTCCTACGAGCAGTACTTC. Its protein is CASSLLRASSYEQYF.

The CDR3 DNA follows: TGTGCCAGCAGTTTTAGCGGGAGGTCCCACGAGCAGTACTTC. Translating gives CASSFSGRSHEQYF. The V call is TRBV27, the J call TRBJ2-7; 10 bases fit TRBD2. With V trimmed by 3 bases and J by 5 bases, 4 bases remained unmatched. Germline CDR1 MNHEY, CDR2 SMNVEV (reference sequence). The CDR3 totals 14 residues.

Turning to this clone: The junction shows a germline mismatch at one end, possibly a read error. The rearrangement links TRBV27 to TRBJ2-7; D might be TRBD1 or TRBD2, each matching 5 bases. Germline V gene data show CDR1 as MNHEY and CDR2 as SMNVEV (reference sequence). The CDR3 extends over 14 amino acids. For the CDR3, the DNA is TGTGCCAGTAAACTAGTGTGGGGCGACGTAAACTTCCTTTTC. It yields the protein CASKLVWGDVNFLF.